The 23 T cell receptor beta chains reported below all come from one sample, sequenced in a study of CD4 T cells in relation to SARS-CoV-2 and coronaviruses. Their target antigens are unknown. Profiling relied on immunoSEQ multiplex PCR, and the TCRdb table lists in-frame clones only, not all of them. Found here are 35,000 to 50,000 clones, roughly 87% of them singletons; the top ten hold over 1.1%. The sample consisted of naive CD4+ T cells from PBMCs, cultured in vitro. Subset defined: naive CD4+ T cells isolated by negative enrichment. Receptor source: an adult with COVID-19.

The chain couples TRBV28 to TRBJ1-1; 8 bases match TRBD1. Germline loops: CDR1 MDHEN, CDR2 SYDVKM. Trimming took 7 bases from V and 6 from J; bases not matched to a gene: 10. The CDR3 is 14 amino acids. The DNA of the CDR3 is TGTGCCAGCACCCCGGCAGGGGGCTACGCTGAAGCTTTCTTT. Protein product: CASTPAGGYAEAFF.

With regard to this clone: Other DNA sequences from this sample encode an identical CDR3 as well. This chain links TRBV5-1 with TRBJ2-3; D is uncertain. The CDR3 contains 12 residues. The V gene lost 4 bases and the J gene lost 2 bases, with 5 bases spanning the gap. Per the germline V gene, CDR1 is SGHRS and CDR2 is YFSETQ. The CDR3 is CASSPPTDTQYF. CDR3 coding DNA: TGCGCCAGCAGCCCCCCCACAGATACGCAGTATTTT.

V gene TRBV4-3 combines with J gene TRBJ2-7; 10 bases align to TRBD2. Germline assignment: CDR1 LGHNA and CDR2 YSLEER. V gave up 3 bases and J gave up 3 bases; unmatched junction bases: 8. The length of the CDR3 is 16 residues. In nucleotides, the CDR3 is TGCGCCAGCAGCCAGGGACTTAGCGGGAGGAGCTACGAGCAGTACTTC. It codes for CASSQGLSGRSYEQYF.

The chain uses TRBV6-2 or TRBV6-3 and TRBJ2-7; D is possibly TRBD2 (6 bases). Germline V gives CDR1 MNHEY, CDR2 SVGEGT. CDR3 size: 13 residues. Trimming pared 2 bases from V and 4 bases from J, leaving 9 bases between. In DNA form, the CDR3 reads TGTGCCAGCAGTTACGAGGAGGGTTACGAGCAGTACTTC. Its translation is CASSYEEGYEQYF.

This chain links TRBV2 with TRBJ2-1; D not certain. V gave up 7 bases and J gave up 4 bases, with 17 bases separating them. Germline CDR1 and CDR2: SNHLY and FYNNEI. CDR3 length: 15 amino acids. CDR3 residues: CASIPRLLFYNEQFF. CDR3 bases: TGTGCCAGCATCCCTCGACTCCTCTTTTACAATGAGCAGTTCTTC.

The genes are TRBV4-1 and TRBJ1-3; perhaps TRBD1 as D (5 bases). Germline values: CDR1 MGHRA, CDR2 YSYEKL. The CDR3 sequence is 17 residues long. V lost 1 base, J lost 0 bases, and 13 bases lay in between. This chain's CDR3 is CASSQGPQEGSGNTIYF. The DNA of the CDR3 is TGCGCCAGCAGCCAAGGCCCACAGGAGGGCTCTGGAAACACCATATATTTT.

The chain joins TRBV18 to TRBJ2-1; D remains unclear. The CDR3 is made up of 15 amino acids. From germline, CDR1 is KGHSH and CDR2 LQKENI. The ends were cut back, 0 bases at V and 4 bases at J, with 10 bases in the middle. In DNA, the CDR3 is TGTGCCAGCTCACCACCGAGAAGGGTATACAATGAGCAGTTCTTC. It is translated as CASSPPRRVYNEQFF.

This chain connects TRBV19 to TRBJ1-5, with D perhaps matching TRBD1 (5 bases). CDR1 is LNHDA, CDR2 SQIVND, per germline (reference sequence). V lost 7 bases and J 1 base, leaving 8 bases between the germline ends. The CDR3 is made up of 13 amino acids. The CDR3, as DNA: TGTGCCAGTAATGCAGGGAGCAATCAGCCCCAGCATTTT. As protein: CASNAGSNQPQHF.

The J gene is TRBJ2-7, the V gene TRBV6-5; D is undetermined. Looked up from germline, CDR1 is MNHEY and CDR2 is SVGAGI. V was trimmed by 6 bases and J by 0 bases, leaving 9 bases between them. This CDR3 has 13 residues. The chain's CDR3 is CASRPDGSYEQYF. CDR3 DNA sequence: TGTGCCAGCAGACCCGACGGCTCCTACGAGCAGTACTTC.

The CDR3 DNA follows: TGTGCCACACGGACAGACCCTTATAGCAATCAGCCCCAGCATTTT. Its protein product is CATRTDPYSNQPQHF. V and J are TRBV6-5 and TRBJ1-5; TRBD1 is a possible D gene (6 bases). V was pared by 10 bases and J by 0 bases, with 16 bases between. Germline V gene sequence: CDR1 MNHEY, CDR2 SVGAGI. The CDR3 consists of 15 residues.

J is TRBJ2-7 and V is TRBV30, with 9 bases aligning to TRBD2. The CDR3 spans 14 residues. V trimming: 4 bases; J trimming: 2 bases; junction bases outside the gene matches: 6. Germline loops: CDR1 GTSNPN, CDR2 SVGIG (reference sequence). The CDR3 is CAWKLGLAPYEQYF. DNA for the CDR3: TGTGCCTGGAAATTGGGACTAGCACCCTACGAGCAGTACTTC.

The chain joins TRBV27 to TRBJ2-5; 7 nucleotides agree with TRBD1. Germline V gene sequence: CDR1 MNHEY, CDR2 SMNVEV (reference sequence). Trimming removed 6 bases from V and 4 bases from J; junction bases left unmatched: 2. The CDR3 spans 12 residues. DNA of the CDR3: TGTGCCAGCAGCCCAGGGGGAGAGACCCAGTACTTC. Translation gives CASSPGGETQYF.

The table lists this clone with a count of one. The chain employs TRBV25-1 and TRBJ2-3, with D possibly being TRBD2 (5 bases). The CDR3 has 16 amino acids. Germline lookup yields CDR1 MGHDK and CDR2 SYGVNS. The germline V and J ends were trimmed by 3 bases and 5 bases, with 18 bases remaining between them. The CDR3 here is CASSETRVLAQDTQYF. The CDR3, as DNA: TGTGCCAGCAGTGAGACCCGGGTCCTAGCACAAGATACGCAGTATTTT.

This clone was found a few times. The chain is built from TRBV5-4 and TRBJ1-2, with 7 bases fitting TRBD1. Germline CDR1 and CDR2: SGHNT and YYREEE (reference sequence). CDR3 length: 15 amino acids. V lost 5 bases to trimming and J lost 6 bases; unmatched junction nucleotides: 13. CDR3 amino acids: CASSLYDRADHGYTF. The CDR3, as DNA: TGTGCCAGCAGTTTATATGACAGGGCTGACCATGGCTACACCTTC. The full variable domain, completed using reference TRBV5-4 and TRBJ1-2, is ETGVTQSPTHLIKTRGQQVTLRCSSQSGHNTVSWYQQALGQGPQFIFQYYREEENGRGNFPPRFSGLQFPNYSSELNVNALELDDSALYLCASSLYDRADHGYTFGSGTRLTVV.

This clone came up once. The V and J genes are TRBV4-1 and TRBJ2-7, with unresolved D. This CDR3 is 16 amino acids long. Per the germline V gene, CDR1 is MGHRA and CDR2 is YSYEKL. With 0 bases removed from V and 0 bases from J, the gap between germline ends came to 12 bases. The CDR3 loop reads CASSQDPSVSSYEQYF. The CDR3, as DNA: TGCGCCAGCAGCCAAGATCCCAGCGTGAGCTCCTACGAGCAGTACTTC.

V and J are TRBV3-1 (or the pseudogene TRBV3-2) and TRBJ2-7; 7 bases fit TRBD1. The CDR3 consists of 13 residues. Germline V gene lookup returns CDR1 LGHDT and CDR2 YNNKEL (reference sequence). The J segment lost 4 bases and the V segment lost 4 bases, leaving 4 bases of the junction unmatched. The CDR3 sequence is CASSRTGNYEQYF. CDR3 sequence (DNA): TGTGCCAGCAGCCGGACAGGCAATTACGAGCAGTACTTC.

In DNA, the CDR3 is TGTGCCAGCAGTGACATGAGGAGAAACCCTACTTATGGCTACACCTTC. Its translation: CASSDMRRNPTYGYTF. The chain has TRBV6-4 and TRBJ1-2; D is undetermined. Trimming cost V 2 bases and J 5 bases, with 18 bases left between them. Per the germline V gene, CDR1 is MRHNA and CDR2 is SNTAGT. This CDR3 is 16 amino acids long.

This clone has just a few counts. This chain uses TRBV28 with TRBJ2-7; 9 bases align to TRBD2. The CDR3 sequence is 16 residues long. From germline, CDR1 is MDHEN and CDR2 SYDVKM. With V trimmed by 7 bases and J by 3 bases, 13 bases remained unmatched. The CDR3 region is CASNGESSGAYYEQYF. In DNA, the CDR3 is TGTGCCAGCAATGGCGAGTCTAGCGGGGCCTACTACGAGCAGTACTTC.

The rearrangement uses TRBV9 and TRBJ2-3; D is ambiguous. The germline V gene encodes CDR1 SGDLS and CDR2 YYNGEE. This CDR3 is built from 13 residues. Trimming shortened V by 4 bases and J by 4 bases, and 10 bases separated the two germline ends. CDR3 in DNA: TGTGCCAGCAGCCTACTAACGTCAGATACGCAGTATTTT. Encoded protein: CASSLLTSDTQYF.

The chain employs TRBV28 and TRBJ1-1; TRBD1 matches 8 bases. Germline V gene sequence: CDR1 MDHEN, CDR2 SYDVKM. V shed 6 bases and J 6 bases; nucleotides not matched to a gene: 3. The CDR3 runs to 12 residues. The CDR3 protein is CASRWTGSEAFF. The CDR3 bases are TGTGCCAGCAGATGGACAGGGTCTGAAGCTTTCTTT.

The rearrangement uses TRBV24-1 and TRBJ2-7; the match to TRBD1 covers 10 bases. Germline CDR1 and CDR2: KGHDR and SFDVKD. Losses at the gene ends were 9 bases for V and 7 bases for J; bases not matched to a gene: 5. The CDR3 runs 12 residues. CDR3 coding DNA: TGTGCCACCTCGGACAGGGGGTGGGAGCAGTACTTC. Translated, it gives CATSDRGWEQYF.

The rearrangement joins TRBV5-1 to TRBJ1-2, with 8 positions matching TRBD1. CDR1 and CDR2 from the germline V gene are SGHRS and YFSETQ. Trimming cost V 5 bases and J 6 bases; bases outside gene matches: 9. The CDR3 covers 14 residues. CDR3 coding DNA: TGCGCCAGCAGACACATACAGGGGGTTCATGGCTACACCTTC. Translated, it gives CASRHIQGVHGYTF.

The chain joins TRBV28 to TRBJ2-5; D is unresolved. Trimming took off 3 bases at V and 4 bases at J, with 15 bases between the two ends. Germline V lookup: CDR1 MDHEN, CDR2 SYDVKM. The CDR3 length is 15 residues. The CDR3 nucleotides are TGTGCCAGCAGTTTCGTTGGCTCAATGGGAGAGACCCAGTACTTC. This translates into CASSFVGSMGETQYF.